The 27 T cell receptor beta chains in this list originate from one sample, sequenced in a study of T cell responses to AZD1222 COVID-19 vaccine. Assay: immunoSEQ multiplex PCR; the TCRdb copy retains only in-frame clones and omits some. Of about 97,000 clones detected, about 89% appear once; the ten largest clones hold 6.5% to 8%. Sample: peripheral blood, taken on day 0 of AZD1222 vaccination. The receptors stem from an adult in good health.

V is TRBV10-1 and J is TRBJ1-5, with a possible D match to TRBD1 (6 bases). The CDR3 consists of 16 residues. Trimming shortened V by 3 bases and J by 2 bases, and 14 bases separated the two germline ends. Germline CDR1 WNHNN, CDR2 SYGVQD (reference sequence). The CDR3 nucleotides read TGCGCCAGCAGTGACTTCCGGGACATCGGCAATCAGCCCCAGCATTTT. Residues: CASSDFRDIGNQPQHF.

This chain's CDR3 is CASLRGGNTGELFF. The CDR3 DNA is TGTGCCAGCTTGCGTGGGGGAAACACCGGGGAGCTGTTTTTT. This chain connects TRBV27 to TRBJ2-2; possibly TRBD1 or TRBD2 for D (5 bases each). The CDR3 is 14 residues long. From germline, CDR1 is MNHEY and CDR2 SMNVEV (reference sequence). V gave up 8 bases and J gave up 2 bases, with 12 bases separating them.

V and J are TRBV18 and TRBJ2-3; 10 nucleotides align to TRBD2. V lost 6 bases to trimming and J lost 1 base; unmatched junction nucleotides: 4. CDR1 is KGHSH, CDR2 LQKENI, per germline. CDR3 size: 15 residues. The CDR3 DNA reads TGTGCCAGCTCGCCGGGGACTAGCGGCACAGATACGCAGTATTTT. It specifies CASSPGTSGTDTQYF.

This sequence joins TRBV5-4 and TRBJ1-2, with 7 bases aligning to TRBD1. Germline values: CDR1 SGHNT, CDR2 YYREEE (reference sequence). The CDR3 sequence is 13 residues long. V shed 4 bases and J 4 bases; nucleotides not matched to a gene: 4. In DNA, the CDR3 is TGTGCCAGCAGCCCCCGGGACAGCTATGGCTACACCTTC. Translating gives CASSPRDSYGYTF.

CDR3 sequence (DNA): TGTGCCATCACTCGACTAGCGGGGGGAAACACAGATACGCAGTATTTT. Protein sequence: CAITRLAGGNTDTQYF. V usage is TRBV10-3 and J usage is TRBJ2-3; 13 nucleotides agree with TRBD2. Germline V gene sequence: CDR1 ENHRY, CDR2 SYGVKD. V lost 7 bases, J lost 2 bases, and 6 bases stayed unmatched. This CDR3 is 16 amino acids long.

The rearrangement uses TRBV28 and TRBJ2-7; perhaps TRBD1 as D (5 bases). The CDR3 has 13 residues. Trimming left V 10 bases short and J 7 bases short, with 20 bases between. Germline loops: CDR1 MDHEN, CDR2 SYDVKM. The CDR3 DNA is TGTGCCACCAAGGGGCTCGCCACACGTGAGCAGTACTTC. Translating it yields CATKGLATREQYF.

The rearrangement joins TRBV19 to TRBJ1-2; D is uncertain. The CDR3 extends over 13 amino acids. Germline V gene sequence: CDR1 LNHDA, CDR2 SQIVND (reference sequence). V was pared by 1 base and J by 7 bases, with 10 bases between. Written as DNA, the CDR3 is TGTGCCAGTAGTATAGGAACTAGCGGTGGCTACACCTTC. Translation: CASSIGTSGGYTF.

This clone was detected only once. The rearrangement joins TRBV18 to TRBJ2-1; 8 bases line up with TRBD1. Germline V lookup: CDR1 KGHSH, CDR2 LQKENI. The CDR3 is 17 amino acids. With 0 bases clipped from V and 2 bases from J, the junction kept 6 bases outside the gene matches. This CDR3 reads CASSPPQGASAYNEQFF. The CDR3 coding sequence is TGTGCCAGCTCACCACCCCAGGGGGCCTCTGCCTACAATGAGCAGTTCTTC.

This clone is a singleton in its sample. V gene TRBV7-9 combines with J gene TRBJ2-5; D uncertain. This CDR3 region has 13 residues. CDR1 is SEHNR and CDR2 is FQNEAQ in the germline V gene (reference sequence). V lost 3 bases and J 1 base, leaving 6 bases between the germline ends. The CDR3: CASSFSPQETQYF. For the CDR3, the DNA is TGTGCCAGCAGCTTTTCCCCCCAAGAGACCCAGTACTTC. The full variable domain, rest sourced from reference TRBV7-9 and TRBJ2-5, is DTGVSQNPRHKITKRGQNVTFRCDPISEHNRLYWYRQTLGQGPEFLTYFQNEAQLEKSRLLSDRFSAERPKGSFSTLEIQRTEQGDSAMYLCASSFSPQETQYFGPGTRLLVL.

The J gene is TRBJ1-5, the V gene TRBV7-2; D gene uncertain. CDR1 and CDR2 (germline): SGHTA, FQGNSA. The length of the CDR3 is 14 residues. V lost 0 bases and J 5 bases, leaving 8 bases between the germline ends. The CDR3 loop reads CASSLAGSYQPQHF. CDR3 DNA: TGTGCCAGCAGCTTAGCCGGAAGTTATCAGCCCCAGCATTTT.

The J gene is TRBJ1-2, the V gene TRBV10-3; D might be TRBD1 (5 bases). The CDR3 totals 14 residues. CDR1 is ENHRY and CDR2 is SYGVKD in the germline V gene. Trimming took off 6 bases at V and 0 bases at J, with 11 bases between the two ends. Here the CDR3 reads CAIRATAANYGYTF. DNA of the CDR3: TGTGCCATCAGGGCGACAGCAGCTAACTATGGCTACACCTTC.

This chain connects TRBV7-2 to TRBJ2-6, with D unclear. Germline assignment: CDR1 SGHTA and CDR2 FQGNSA. V was shortened by 7 bases and J by 2 bases, with 18 bases between the two germline ends. The CDR3 sequence is 17 residues long. The CDR3 protein is CASMGRQLPTGANVLTF. The CDR3 DNA sequence: TGTGCCAGCATGGGCAGACAACTACCTACTGGGGCCAACGTCCTGACTTTC.

The chain uses TRBV15 and TRBJ1-5, with 8 bases identical to TRBD1. The CDR3 is made up of 15 amino acids. CDR1 is LNHNV and CDR2 is YYDKDF in the germline V gene (reference sequence). V gave up 3 bases and J gave up 6 bases; unmatched junction bases: 7. CDR3 sequence (DNA): TGTGCCACCAGCAGGACAGGGGTACAGGGTCAGCCCCAGCATTTT. This sequence encodes CATSRTGVQGQPQHF.

J is TRBJ1-6 and V is TRBV6-5; D unresolved. Trimming left V 2 bases short and J 3 bases short, with 8 bases between. The germline gives CDR1 MNHEY, CDR2 SVGAGI. The CDR3 sequence is 15 residues long. The CDR3 nucleotides read TGTGCCAGCAGTTACGGGAGGGACTATAATTCACCCCTCCACTTT. As protein: CASSYGRDYNSPLHF.

There are a few counts of this clone. J is TRBJ2-7 and V is TRBV11-1; D may correspond to TRBD1 or TRBD2 (5 bases each). V was shortened by 5 bases and J by 4 bases, with 12 bases between the two germline ends. The CDR3 sequence is 13 residues long. Germline CDR1 SGHAT, CDR2 FQDESV (reference sequence). The CDR3 spells CASSRGWAYEQYF. The CDR3 bases are TGTGCCAGCAGCCGGGGCTGGGCGTACGAGCAGTACTTC. Based on the CDR3 plus reference TRBV11-1 and TRBJ2-7, the full variable domain is EAEVAQSPRYKITEKSQAVAFWCDPISGHATLYWYRQILGQGPELLVQFQDESVVDDSQLPKDRFSAERLKGVDSTLKIQPAELGDSAMYLCASSRGWAYEQYFGPGTRLTVT.

The chain links TRBV28 to TRBJ2-3; 13 bases match TRBD2. Germline loops: CDR1 MDHEN, CDR2 SYDVKM. The CDR3 loop spans 20 amino acids. V lost 6 bases and J lost 1; bases outside the gene matches: 16. The CDR3 DNA is TGTGCCAGCAGCTATACGCCAGGGACTAGCGGGATGAGCGGCACAGATACGCAGTATTTT. This sequence encodes CASSYTPGTSGMSGTDTQYF.

This chain connects TRBV5-1 to TRBJ1-2; D unresolved. The CDR3 covers 12 residues. From germline, CDR1 is SGHRS and CDR2 YFSETQ. V lost 0 bases and J 7 bases, leaving 7 bases between the germline ends. Here the CDR3 DNA reads TGCGCCAGCAGCTTGGAAAGGGCTGGCTACACCTTC. Amino acid sequence: CASSLERAGYTF.

The V and J genes are TRBV7-2 and TRBJ2-5; 15 bases are shared with TRBD2. This CDR3 spans 16 amino acids. Germline V gene data show CDR1 as SGHTA and CDR2 as FQGNSA. With V trimmed by 5 bases and J by 5 bases, 6 bases remained unmatched. The chain's CDR3 is CASSLLGTSGRETQYF. CDR3 bases: TGTGCCAGCAGCCTCCTTGGGACTAGCGGGAGGGAGACCCAGTACTTC.

The genes are TRBV5-6 and TRBJ1-1; 7 bases align to TRBD1. The trim removed 0 bases at V and 6 bases at J, leaving 8 bases unmatched. CDR3 length: 15 residues. Looked up from germline, CDR1 is SGHDT and CDR2 is YYEEEE. This CDR3 reads CASSLGSGGLSEAFF. CDR3 DNA sequence: TGTGCCAGCAGCTTGGGTTCAGGGGGTTTGTCTGAAGCTTTCTTT. The full variable domain, with the rest looked up from reference TRBV5-6 and TRBJ1-1, is DAGVTQSPTHLIKTRGQQVTLRCSPKSGHDTVSWYQQALGQGPQFIFQYYEEEERQRGNFPDRFSGHQFPNYSSELNVNALLLGDSALYLCASSLGSGGLSEAFFGQGTRLTVV.

The gene calls are TRBV2 and TRBJ1-5, with D perhaps matching TRBD1 (5 bases). The CDR3 loop spans 15 amino acids. Germline values: CDR1 SNHLY, CDR2 FYNNEI. V was cut by 4 bases and J by 2 bases, with 12 bases left in between. CDR3 amino acids: CASSGGGPRNQPQHF. The CDR3, as DNA: TGTGCCAGCAGTGGGGGGGGTCCTCGCAATCAGCCCCAGCATTTT.

This clone was seen repeatedly, ten times or more. This sequence joins TRBV3-1 (or the pseudogene TRBV3-2) and TRBJ2-7, with no clear D. Germline values: CDR1 LGHDT, CDR2 YNNKEL (reference sequence). Between the trimmed V and J ends, which lost 0 bases and 5 bases, there was a span of 8 bases. The CDR3 is made up of 13 amino acids. The CDR3 loop reads CASSQDRFNEQYF. The DNA of the CDR3 is TGTGCCAGCAGCCAAGATCGATTCAACGAGCAGTACTTC.

This clone was recorded once. This chain joins TRBV2 and TRBJ1-2; D not certain. CDR3 length: 11 residues. CDR1 and CDR2 (germline): SNHLY, FYNNEI. V was cut by 10 bases and J by 7 bases, with 13 bases left in between. In nucleotides, the CDR3 is TGTGCCAAGCCGGGCGCTCGTGGCTACACCTTC. Translation: CAKPGARGYTF. Full variable domain (missing parts from reference TRBV2 and TRBJ1-2): EPEVTQTPSHQVTQMGQEVILRCVPISNHLYFYWYRQILGQKVEFLVSFYNNEISEKSEIFDDQFSVERPDGSNFTLKIRSTKLEDSAMYFCAKPGARGYTFGSGTRLTVV.

The chain joins TRBV7-2 to TRBJ2-2, with D perhaps matching TRBD2 (5 bases). CDR1 and CDR2 from the germline V gene are SGHTA and FQGNSA. V lost 5 bases to trimming and J lost 4 bases, with 11 bases between them. The CDR3 runs 14 residues. This CDR3 is CASSRTVTTGELFF. CDR3 DNA sequence: TGTGCCAGCAGCCGGACTGTAACCACCGGGGAGCTGTTTTTT. Together with reference TRBV7-2 and TRBJ2-2, the CDR3 gives the full variable domain: GAGVSQSPSNKVTEKGKDVELRCDPISGHTALYWYRQSLGQGLEFLIYFQGNSAPDKSGLPSDRFSAERTGGSVSTLTIQRTQQEDSAVYLCASSRTVTTGELFFGEGSRLTVL.

This clone appeared a single time. This rearrangement joins TRBV19 to TRBJ2-1; 9 bases are shared with TRBD2. J gave up 3 bases and V 1 base, and 10 bases lay outside the gene matches. This CDR3 spans 18 amino acids. CDR1 is LNHDA and CDR2 is SQIVND in the germline V gene (reference sequence). CDR3 amino acids: CASSIGRGGGRVYNEQFF. The CDR3, as DNA: TGTGCCAGTAGTATAGGTCGAGGCGGCGGGAGGGTCTACAATGAGCAGTTCTTC.

The chain couples TRBV6-5 to TRBJ2-3; possible D gene TRBD1, 6 bases. Trimming pared 10 bases from V and 3 bases from J, leaving 11 bases between. Per germline, CDR1 MNHEY and CDR2 SVGAGI. This CDR3 region has 12 residues. CDR3 region: CATQTGTDTQYF. The CDR3 bases are TGTGCCACTCAAACAGGGACAGATACGCAGTATTTT.

The gene calls are TRBV28 and TRBJ2-1; D might be TRBD1 or TRBD2, each matching 5 bases. From germline, CDR1 is MDHEN and CDR2 SYDVKM. CDR3 length equals 16 residues. The V end lost 6 bases, the J end lost 0 bases, and 15 bases lay between the germline ends. The CDR3 nucleotides read TGTGCCAGCAGGGGGACCGATCCGAGCTCCTACAATGAGCAGTTCTTC. Protein sequence: CASRGTDPSSYNEQFF.

V usage is TRBV9 and J usage is TRBJ2-2, with no clear D. CDR3 length: 12 residues. Trimming shortened V by 3 bases and J by 2 bases, and 2 bases separated the two germline ends. Looked up from germline, CDR1 is SGDLS and CDR2 is YYNGEE. CDR3 sequence (DNA): TGTGCCAGCAGCGACAACACCGGGGAGCTGTTTTTT. It specifies CASSDNTGELFF.